This TCR beta chain emerged from a study of blood T cells in healthy people across ages. General observations from the study: Among T cells, TCR beta diversity per million cells dropped roughly linearly as age rose. Donor CMV infection status was unknown, possibly confounding age-related changes in expanded clonotypes. Greater diversity and more naive CD4+ cells were seen in long-lived donors than in aged donors.

Trimming removed 2 bases at V and 5 bases at J, with 19 bases between. The CDR3 loop spans 16 amino acids. Germline-derived CDR1 and CDR2 are SGHAT and FQNNGV. Only a few counts were recorded for this clonotype. The target antigen is unknown. A second PCR, run for about 7 to 11 cycles, used a sample-barcoded 5' primer plus a J-beta primer mix. TCRdb used MiXCR to reprocess the 5' RACE reads, holding one entry per CDR3 protein. The sample includes 1.5 million to 2 million distinct CDR3 sequences, over 25% of them seen just once. The sample comprised blood. The TCR was taken from a woman aged 25 to 39 in good health. V gene TRBV11-2 combines with J gene TRBJ2-7; D unresolved. This CDR3 is CASSLLCRAGRHEQYF. The CDR3 DNA follows: TGTGCCAGCAGCTTACTCTGCCGGGCCGGACGGCACGAGCAGTACTTC.